This TCR beta chain was recovered during a study of shared T cell receptors in the human thymus. The CDR3 contains 15 residues. J lost 1 base, V lost 6 bases, and 5 bases had no gene match. Germline loops: CDR1 MDHEN, CDR2 SYDVKM. Sequencing was performed with immunoSEQ multiplex PCR; in TCRdb, only in-frame clones are kept and a portion is missing. The repertoire holds about 380,000 clones, with approximately 95% as singletons. The specimen sequenced was thymocytes. The chain recombines TRBV28 with TRBJ2-1, with TRBD2 identical over 8 bases. The source of this sequence is a human donor. The CDR3 sequence: CASSLAGPSYNEQFF. CDR3 DNA: TGTGCCAGCAGCTTAGCGGGGCCTTCCTACAATGAGCAGTTCTTC. Using reference TRBV28 and TRBJ2-1 for the parts outside the CDR3, the full variable domain is DVKVTQSSRYLVKRTGEKVFLECVQDMDHENMFWYRQDPGLGLRLIYFSYDVKMKEKGDIPEGYSVSREKKERFSLILESASTNQTSMYLCASSLAGPSYNEQFFGPGTRLTVL.